Listed below are T cell receptor beta chains from one sample, sequenced in a study of type 1 and type 2 diabetes patients. TCRdb processed the multiplex PCR reads anew with MiXCR; each CDR3 protein has one entry. In the table there are about 290,000 distinct CDR3 sequences, around 50% of which are singletons. Sequenced: peripheral blood mononuclear cells (PBMCs). These receptors were obtained from a man aged 18 to 30 with type 2 diabetes. Each CDR3 is given with its conserved first and last residue. D genes are given only for firm matches. Size values are once, few and many counts, or a class for expanded clones, and some rows have none.

v_call	clone_size	d_call	j_call	cdr3_nt	cdr3_aa
TRBV2	-	-	TRBJ1-2	TGTGCCAGCAGCTTAGCGAGGCATGGCTACACCTTC	CASSLARHGYTF
TRBV19	-	TRBD2	TRBJ2-3	TGTGCCAGTAGTATGTGGGGTCTAGCGGGAGAAGAAGATACGCAGTATTTT	CASSMWGLAGEEDTQYF
TRBV30	-	TRBD1	TRBJ2-7	TGTGCCAGCGCTACGGGACAGGGGGCCATCCACGAGCAGTACTTC	CASATGQGAIHEQYF
TRBV19	once	-	TRBJ1-1	TGTGCCAGTAGTATACGTCAGAAGAACACTGAAGCTTTCTTT	CASSIRQKNTEAFF
TRBV20-1	-	-	TRBJ2-1	TGCAGTGCTAGACGGGGGTCCTACAATGAGCAGTTCTTC	CSARRGSYNEQFF
TRBV12-3/TRBV12-4	few	TRBD1	TRBJ2-2	TGTGCCAGCAGTCACCCCGGACAGGTATGTAACACCGGGGAGCTGTTTTTT	CASSHPGQVCNTGELFF
TRBV28	-	TRBD1	TRBJ1-2	TGTGCCAGCAGTTTATTTCTGGGGGAGGGGGCGCAAGCTAACTATGGCTACACCTTC	CASSLFLGEGAQANYGYTF
TRBV2	few	-	TRBJ2-7	TGTGCCAGCAGTGGGACGGTCGCCTACGAGCAGTACTTC	CASSGTVAYEQYF
TRBV30	-	-	TRBJ2-5	TGTGCCTGGACTCCGGGCCTAGGGGAGACCCAGTACTTC	CAWTPGLGETQYF
TRBV2	-	TRBD2	TRBJ2-7	TGTGCCAGCAGTGAAGTAGCGGGGGCGCGGCGGGAGCAGTACTTC	CASSEVAGARREQYF
TRBV5-1	-	TRBD1	TRBJ1-2	TGCGCCAGCAGCCCGGACAGGGGTAACTATGGCTACACCTTC	CASSPDRGNYGYTF
TRBV7-9	-	-	TRBJ1-6	TGTGCCAGCAGCTACAACAGAAGTAATTCACCCCTCCACTTT	CASSYNRSNSPLHF
TRBV2	-	-	TRBJ1-5	TGTGCCAGCAGCAGGGAAGAGGATCAGCCCCAGCATTTT	CASSREEDQPQHF
TRBV29-1	-	-	TRBJ2-1	TGCAGCGTTGAACCAGGGGTGGGAGGGTCCTACAATGAGCAGTTCTTC	CSVEPGVGGSYNEQFF
TRBV19	few	-	TRBJ2-2	TGTGCCAGTAGTACTAGCAGCAAGACCGGGGAGCTGTTTTTT	CASSTSSKTGELFF
TRBV19	-	-	TRBJ1-1	TGTGCCACCAGCAGGACGGATGAGAACACTGAAGCTTTCTTT	CATSRTDENTEAFF
TRBV12-3/TRBV12-4	-	-	TRBJ2-2	TGTGCCATCATTACAGGAAACACCGGGGAGCTGTTTTTT	CAIITGNTGELFF
TRBV7-3	-	-	TRBJ2-2	TGTGCCAGCAGTCCTCCGGGATCTAACACCGGGGAGCTGTTTTTT	CASSPPGSNTGELFF
TRBV5-1	-	-	TRBJ1-1	TGCGCCAGCTACAGTGGAGACACTGAAGCTTTCTTT	CASYSGDTEAFF
TRBV25-1	-	-	TRBJ2-2	TGTGCCAGCAGTGCCAATCTAGGTTCTGGCGGGAACACCGGGGAGCTGTTTTTT	CASSANLGSGGNTGELFF